The rows below give T cell receptor beta chains drawn from one sample of a study of T-cell reconstitution after alpha-beta-depleted transplantation in children. Each CDR3 protein gets one entry after TCRdb re-called the PCR reads with MiXCR. The sample carries under 8,500 distinct CDR3 sequences, about 11% recorded once. Here the sequenced sample was PBMCs, mostly from graft donor cells, taken 180 days after TCRalphabeta/CD19-depleted stem cell transplant. Source of these receptors: a child under three years old who had a stem cell transplant for acute myeloid leukemia, so the T cells may come from the graft donor. CDR3s include the opening cysteine and the closing phenylalanine or tryptophan. D genes are given only for firm matches. Size is omitted from some rows. Given values are once, few, many or a class for expanded clones.

CDR3 DNA: TGCAGTGCTAGAATCGGAGGATACCTATTCCCCGGCACAGATACGCAGTATTTT; CDR3 protein: CSARIGGYLFPGTDTQYF; D gene: NA; J gene: TRBJ2-3; V gene: TRBV20-1; clone size: NA
CDR3 DNA: TGTGCCACCAGCAGAGATTCCGGGAGGGCCGCCGAGCAGTACTTC; CDR3 protein: CATSRDSGRAAEQYF; D gene: TRBD2; J gene: TRBJ2-7; V gene: TRBV15; clone size: many
CDR3 DNA: TGCGCCAGCAGCTTGGGTCAGGGGGGAGAGACCCAGTACTTC; CDR3 protein: CASSLGQGGETQYF; D gene: NA; J gene: TRBJ2-5; V gene: TRBV5-1; clone size: many
CDR3 DNA: TGTGCCAGCAGTCGGGGAATGGGCCAAGAGACCCAGTACTTC; CDR3 protein: CASSRGMGQETQYF; D gene: NA; J gene: TRBJ2-5; V gene: TRBV6-2/TRBV6-3; clone size: many
CDR3 DNA: TGTGCCAGCAGTCTGTCCCACGAGCAGTACTTC; CDR3 protein: CASSLSHEQYF; D gene: NA; J gene: TRBJ2-7; V gene: TRBV28; clone size: many
CDR3 DNA: TGCAGCGTCCCCCATATTTCGAGGGGGCATTTTTCACAGAACACTGAAGCTTTCTTT; CDR3 protein: CSVPHISRGHFSQNTEAFF; D gene: TRBD1; J gene: TRBJ1-1; V gene: TRBV29-1; clone size: many
CDR3 DNA: TGTGCCAGCAGCCAAGATGCGCGTGGGGGCACTGAAGCTTTCTTT; CDR3 protein: CASSQDARGGTEAFF; D gene: NA; J gene: TRBJ1-1; V gene: TRBV4-2; clone size: many
CDR3 DNA: TGTGCCAGCAGTGAATATGGGGGAGTAGGTTCCGGGGAGCAGTTCTTC; CDR3 protein: CASSEYGGVGSGEQFF; D gene: NA; J gene: TRBJ2-1; V gene: TRBV25-1; clone size: medium-sized
CDR3 DNA: TGTGCCAGCAGCTCCGGACAGGGGACCTACAATGAGCAGTTCTTC; CDR3 protein: CASSSGQGTYNEQFF; D gene: TRBD1; J gene: TRBJ2-1; V gene: TRBV9; clone size: medium-sized
CDR3 DNA: TGTGCCAGCAGTGATGGACAGGCAAACACTGAAGCTTTCTTT; CDR3 protein: CASSDGQANTEAFF; D gene: TRBD1; J gene: TRBJ1-1; V gene: TRBV25-1; clone size: many
CDR3 DNA: TGCGCCAGCAGCCCCGTCGGGACGGGAAATTCACCCCTCCACTTT; CDR3 protein: CASSPVGTGNSPLHF; D gene: NA; J gene: TRBJ1-6; V gene: TRBV5-1; clone size: many
CDR3 DNA: TGTGCCAGCAGTTCGCCGGGACTAGCGGGAAACACCGGGGAGCTGTTTTTT; CDR3 protein: CASSSPGLAGNTGELFF; D gene: TRBD2; J gene: TRBJ2-2; V gene: TRBV12-3/TRBV12-4; clone size: many
CDR3 DNA: TGTGCCAGCAGAGAGGGTTGGTGGAGCTCCTACAATGAGCAGTTCTTC; CDR3 protein: CASREGWWSSYNEQFF; D gene: NA; J gene: TRBJ2-1; V gene: TRBV7-9; clone size: many
CDR3 DNA: TGTGCCAGCAGCGCCCTGCGGGGGAAGCAGTTCTTC; CDR3 protein: CASSALRGKQFF; D gene: TRBD2; J gene: TRBJ2-1; V gene: TRBV3-1; clone size: many
CDR3 DNA: TGTGCCAGCAGCAAAAACTCTAGCGTACACGAGCAGTACTTC; CDR3 protein: CASSKNSSVHEQYF; D gene: NA; J gene: TRBJ2-7; V gene: TRBV21-1; clone size: medium-sized
CDR3 DNA: TGTGCCAGTAGCTCACAGGGGGGGTCCTACGAGCAGTACTTC; CDR3 protein: CASSSQGGSYEQYF; D gene: NA; J gene: TRBJ2-7; V gene: TRBV19; clone size: many
CDR3 DNA: TGTGCCATCAGTGACCAGAGCACAGATACGCAGTATTTT; CDR3 protein: CAISDQSTDTQYF; D gene: NA; J gene: TRBJ2-3; V gene: TRBV10-3; clone size: many
CDR3 DNA: TGTGCCAGCAGCTTAGTCGGACAGGGGAGTAACTATGGCTACACCTTC; CDR3 protein: CASSLVGQGSNYGYTF; D gene: TRBD1; J gene: TRBJ1-2; V gene: TRBV11-2; clone size: many
CDR3 DNA: TGTGCCAGCAGCCAAGAGCGGGCGTTGAATGAGCAGTTCTTC; CDR3 protein: CASSQERALNEQFF; D gene: NA; J gene: TRBJ2-1; V gene: TRBV4-2; clone size: many
CDR3 DNA: TGCGCCAGCAGCTTGGAGGCCGAGAGCACTGAAGCTTTCTTT; CDR3 protein: CASSLEAESTEAFF; D gene: NA; J gene: TRBJ1-1; V gene: TRBV5-1; clone size: many
CDR3 DNA: TGTGCCAGCAGTTTTACGGGAGGGTCGACAGATACGCAGTATTTT; CDR3 protein: CASSFTGGSTDTQYF; D gene: TRBD2; J gene: TRBJ2-3; V gene: TRBV12-3/TRBV12-4; clone size: many
CDR3 DNA: TGTGCCAGCAGCCCCGGGGACAGGGGGCTCTATGGCTACACCTTC; CDR3 protein: CASSPGDRGLYGYTF; D gene: NA; J gene: TRBJ1-2; V gene: TRBV21-1; clone size: many
CDR3 DNA: TGTGCCAGCAGCTTAGGCCTCAAATACGCCAATCAGCCCCAGCATTTT; CDR3 protein: CASSLGLKYANQPQHF; D gene: NA; J gene: TRBJ1-5; V gene: TRBV7-9; clone size: many
CDR3 DNA: TGTGCCAGCAGTTCCGGATTTATAGGGAAGGGCACAGATACGCAGTATTTT; CDR3 protein: CASSSGFIGKGTDTQYF; D gene: NA; J gene: TRBJ2-3; V gene: TRBV28; clone size: many
CDR3 DNA: TGTGCTAGTGGTTCAGCCGGGACAGGGGACACCGGGTCGAATATTGGCTATGGCTACACCTTC; CDR3 protein: CASGSAGTGDTGSNIGYGYTF; D gene: TRBD1; J gene: TRBJ1-2; V gene: TRBV12-5; clone size: many
CDR3 DNA: TGCAGTGCTATGCCGGGACAGGGTTACGAGCAGTACTTC; CDR3 protein: CSAMPGQGYEQYF; D gene: TRBD1; J gene: TRBJ2-7; V gene: TRBV20-1; clone size: medium-sized
CDR3 DNA: TGTGCCAGCAGCTTAGACAGGGGACCAAGCACAGATACGCAGTATTTT; CDR3 protein: CASSLDRGPSTDTQYF; D gene: TRBD1; J gene: TRBJ2-3; V gene: TRBV7-9; clone size: large
CDR3 DNA: TGCAGTGCTAGAGTTCCGACGGCTTGCATTGAGCAGTTCTTC; CDR3 protein: CSARVPTACIEQFF; D gene: NA; J gene: TRBJ2-1; V gene: TRBV20-1; clone size: NA
CDR3 DNA: TGCGCCAGCAGCTTGGTTATGGCGGGAGCGGGAAACATTCAGTACTTC; CDR3 protein: CASSLVMAGAGNIQYF; D gene: TRBD2; J gene: TRBJ2-4; V gene: TRBV5-1; clone size: many
CDR3 DNA: TGTGCCAGCAGCGGAGACACACTAGCGGCAAAGTACAATGAGCAGTTCTTC; CDR3 protein: CASSGDTLAAKYNEQFF; D gene: NA; J gene: TRBJ2-1; V gene: TRBV3-2; clone size: many
CDR3 DNA: TGTGCCAGCAGTTTCCTCAACTATGGCTACACCTTC; CDR3 protein: CASSFLNYGYTF; D gene: NA; J gene: TRBJ1-2; V gene: TRBV12-3/TRBV12-4; clone size: many
CDR3 DNA: TGTGCCCCCCAGAAAACACCCTACAATGAGCAGTTCTTC; CDR3 protein: CAPQKTPYNEQFF; D gene: NA; J gene: TRBJ2-1; V gene: TRBV6-1; clone size: NA
CDR3 DNA: TGCAGCGTTGAGACCCAGTACTTC; CDR3 protein: CSVETQYF; D gene: NA; J gene: TRBJ2-5; V gene: TRBV29-1; clone size: many
CDR3 DNA: TGCGCCAGCATTAGAGCGGGCGGACTACAAGAGACCCAGTACTTC; CDR3 protein: CASIRAGGLQETQYF; D gene: NA; J gene: TRBJ2-5; V gene: TRBV5-1; clone size: many
CDR3 DNA: TGTGCCAGCAGCCAATTGGGGACTAGCGGGAGTGGGTATGAGCAGTTCTTC; CDR3 protein: CASSQLGTSGSGYEQFF; D gene: TRBD2; J gene: TRBJ2-1; V gene: TRBV4-2; clone size: many
CDR3 DNA: TGTGCCAGCAGAGAGGGTCCATGGACAGGGGGCGATGAGCAGTTCTTC; CDR3 protein: CASREGPWTGGDEQFF; D gene: TRBD1; J gene: TRBJ2-1; V gene: TRBV2; clone size: many
CDR3 DNA: TGTGCCAGCGCCGGGTCCCCCTCTAGCAATCAGCCCCAGCATTTT; CDR3 protein: CASAGSPSSNQPQHF; D gene: NA; J gene: TRBJ1-5; V gene: TRBV4-2; clone size: once
CDR3 DNA: TGCAGCGCCGGTCCGGGGACTAGCGGGGACCAGTACTTC; CDR3 protein: CSAGPGTSGDQYF; D gene: TRBD2; J gene: TRBJ2-5; V gene: TRBV29-1; clone size: many
CDR3 DNA: TGTGCCAGCAGTTACCCCCCCGGGGGAGGGAACTCCTACGAGCAGTACTTC; CDR3 protein: CASSYPPGGGNSYEQYF; D gene: TRBD2; J gene: TRBJ2-7; V gene: TRBV6-5; clone size: many
CDR3 DNA: TGTGCCACCAGCAGAGCGAAGGGCGGGGAAGGGACAGATACGCAGTATTTT; CDR3 protein: CATSRAKGGEGTDTQYF; D gene: NA; J gene: TRBJ2-3; V gene: TRBV15; clone size: many
CDR3 DNA: TGTGCCAGCAGTTTACCCGGGGCGGGGAGCGAGCAGTACTTC; CDR3 protein: CASSLPGAGSEQYF; D gene: NA; J gene: TRBJ2-7; V gene: TRBV27; clone size: many
CDR3 DNA: TGCGCCAGCAGCTTGGAGACGAGATCAACAGATACGCAGTATTTT; CDR3 protein: CASSLETRSTDTQYF; D gene: NA; J gene: TRBJ2-3; V gene: TRBV5-1; clone size: many
CDR3 DNA: TGTGCCAGCAGCCGTTATAAAGGCGGAAACACCATATATTTT; CDR3 protein: CASSRYKGGNTIYF; D gene: NA; J gene: TRBJ1-3; V gene: TRBV7-2; clone size: many
CDR3 DNA: TGTGCCAGCAGCTTAGTCTCACAGGGGCACACCGGGGAGCTGTTTTTT; CDR3 protein: CASSLVSQGHTGELFF; D gene: TRBD1; J gene: TRBJ2-2; V gene: TRBV11-3; clone size: many
CDR3 DNA: TGTGCCAGCAGCTTAGATTCGGCCTACAATGAGCAGTTCTTC; CDR3 protein: CASSLDSAYNEQFF; D gene: NA; J gene: TRBJ2-1; V gene: TRBV11-3; clone size: many
CDR3 DNA: TGTGCCAGCAGTGGGGTCTCATACAATGAGCAGTTCTTC; CDR3 protein: CASSGVSYNEQFF; D gene: NA; J gene: TRBJ2-1; V gene: TRBV6-1; clone size: many
CDR3 DNA: TGTGCCAGCTCGGGAGTGCGAGATACGCAGTATTTT; CDR3 protein: CASSGVRDTQYF; D gene: NA; J gene: TRBJ2-3; V gene: TRBV28; clone size: medium-sized
CDR3 DNA: TGTGCCAGCAGCCCGCCCGATGCCCAGTACAATGAGCAGTTCTTC; CDR3 protein: CASSPPDAQYNEQFF; D gene: NA; J gene: TRBJ2-1; V gene: TRBV7-9; clone size: NA
CDR3 DNA: TGTGCCAGCAGCCGCGGAAACACAGGGACAGGGGGCTGGGAGACCCAGTACTTC; CDR3 protein: CASSRGNTGTGGWETQYF; D gene: TRBD1; J gene: TRBJ2-5; V gene: TRBV5-5; clone size: medium-sized
CDR3 DNA: TGTGCCAGCAGCCGCGGGACGGCTGGGGCGGATACGCAGTATTTT; CDR3 protein: CASSRGTAGADTQYF; D gene: NA; J gene: TRBJ2-3; V gene: TRBV7-9; clone size: many
CDR3 DNA: TGTGCCAGCAGCGAGCTGATGGAAGCTTTCTTT; CDR3 protein: CASSELMEAFF; D gene: NA; J gene: TRBJ1-1; V gene: TRBV7-9; clone size: many
CDR3 DNA: TGTGCCAGCTATCCGGGACTAGCGGGAGTCGACCTTAGCACAGATACGCAGTATTTT; CDR3 protein: CASYPGLAGVDLSTDTQYF; D gene: TRBD2; J gene: TRBJ2-3; V gene: TRBV28; clone size: medium-sized